One and the same sample provided the 32 T cell receptor beta chains below, sequenced in a study of T cell responses to AZD1222 COVID-19 vaccine. Using immunoSEQ multiplex PCR, the repertoire was profiled, and TCRdb retains in-frame clones only, with some absent. The sample records about 84,000 clones, roughly 85% being singletons. The starting material was peripheral blood, obtained 28 days after the second AZD1222 dose. The receptors stem from an adult who received the AZD1222 COVID-19 vaccine.

The chain recombines TRBV5-1 with TRBJ2-1; the D is unclear. The CDR3 has 14 residues. CDR1 SGHRS and CDR2 YFSETQ come from the germline V gene. V was pared by 0 bases and J by 10 bases, with 14 bases between. In DNA, the CDR3 is TGCGCCAGCAGCTTGGTTCCTCCATCGGAGGAGCAGTTCTTC. Its translation is CASSLVPPSEEQFF.

The chain joins TRBV11-2 to TRBJ2-5, with 7 bases lining up with TRBD1. V gave up 5 bases and J gave up 5 bases; unmatched junction bases: 5. This CDR3 is built from 13 residues. Germline loops: CDR1 SGHAT, CDR2 FQNNGV. Written as DNA, the CDR3 is TGTGCCAGCAGCAGGGGGCGCAAGGAGACCCAGTACTTC. It encodes CASSRGRKETQYF. The entire variable domain, with the rest obtained from reference TRBV11-2 and TRBJ2-5, is as follows: EAGVAQSPRYKIIEKRQSVAFWCNPISGHATLYWYQQILGQGPKLLIQFQNNGVVDDSQLPKDRFSAERLKGVDSTLKIQPAKLEDSAVYLCASSRGRKETQYFGPGTRLLVL.

This sequence joins TRBV5-5 and TRBJ1-2; 9 bases fit TRBD1. The J segment lost 8 bases and the V segment lost 0 bases, leaving 8 bases of the junction unmatched. The length of the CDR3 is 15 residues. Germline V gene lookup returns CDR1 SGHKS and CDR2 YYEKEE (reference sequence). CDR3 region: CASSLVWTGDFGYTF. CDR3 nucleotides: TGTGCCAGCAGCTTGGTATGGACAGGGGACTTCGGCTACACCTTC.

This rearrangement joins TRBV11-2 to TRBJ1-2; D is possibly TRBD1 (5 bases). The germline V and J ends were trimmed by 1 base and 2 bases, with 5 bases remaining between them. CDR3 size: 13 residues. Germline loops: CDR1 SGHAT, CDR2 FQNNGV. Here the CDR3 reads CASSLAGNYGYTF. CDR3 bases: TGTGCCAGCAGCTTAGCAGGGAACTATGGCTACACCTTC.

This chain connects TRBV27 to TRBJ1-6; D not certain. The CDR3 is 13 residues long. Germline V gives CDR1 MNHEY, CDR2 SMNVEV (reference sequence). V lost 4 bases, J lost 9 bases, and 10 bases lay in between. The DNA for the CDR3 is TGTGCCAGCAGTTCGTCAGTGGTTTCACCCCTCCACTTT. It translates to CASSSSVVSPLHF.

The chain recombines TRBV28 with TRBJ2-1; TRBD1 or TRBD2 may be the D gene (5 bases each). Germline V gene data show CDR1 as MDHEN and CDR2 as SYDVKM. The CDR3 is made up of 11 amino acids. V gave up 10 bases and J gave up 6 bases, with 10 bases separating them. CDR3 sequence reads: CATSGRNEQFF. The CDR3, as DNA: TGTGCCACCTCGGGGCGCAATGAGCAGTTCTTC. Variable domain in full (rest from reference TRBV28 and TRBJ2-1): DVKVTQSSRYLVKRTGEKVFLECVQDMDHENMFWYRQDPGLGLRLIYFSYDVKMKEKGDIPEGYSVSREKKERFSLILESASTNQTSMYLCATSGRNEQFFGPGTRLTVL.

This clone has only one observation. The chain joins TRBV5-6 to TRBJ2-3; D is unclear. Trimming cost V 4 bases and J 0 bases, with 9 bases left between them. Looked up from germline, CDR1 is SGHDT and CDR2 is YYEEEE. This CDR3 has 14 residues. CDR3 sequence: CASSPVRSTDTQYF. CDR3 in DNA: TGTGCCAGCAGCCCCGTGAGGAGCACAGATACGCAGTATTTT.

As regards this clone: This sample also contains other DNA sequences that code for the same CDR3. The chain uses TRBV28 and TRBJ2-3; D is unresolved. Germline values: CDR1 MDHEN, CDR2 SYDVKM. V lost 3 bases and J lost 2, with 9 bases in between. The CDR3 spans 14 residues. Here the CDR3 reads CASSFGEITDTQYF. The CDR3 DNA sequence: TGTGCCAGCAGTTTTGGAGAAATCACAGATACGCAGTATTTT.

This chain links TRBV19 with TRBJ1-5, with no clear D. Trimming removed 6 bases from V and 2 bases from J, with 11 bases in between. This CDR3 comprises 14 residues. CDR1 is LNHDA, CDR2 SQIVND, per germline (reference sequence). CDR3 region: CASSGMLGNQPQHF. The DNA of the CDR3 is TGTGCCAGTAGCGGGATGTTGGGCAATCAGCCCCAGCATTTT.

The rearrangement uses TRBV5-4 and TRBJ2-2; TRBD2 matches at 14 bases. The V gene's germline CDR1 is SGHNT and CDR2 YYREEE (reference sequence). The CDR3 contains 17 residues. Losses at the gene ends were 0 bases for V and 7 bases for J; bases not matched to a gene: 5. As DNA, the CDR3 is TGTGCCAGCAGCTTGGCGACTAGCGGGAGGGCTGTCGGGGAGCTGTTTTTT. Encoded protein: CASSLATSGRAVGELFF.

The rearrangement uses TRBV10-1 and TRBJ2-3; 7 bases are a match to TRBD2. Germline CDR1 WNHNN, CDR2 SYGVQD (reference sequence). Trimming at V came to 4 bases and at J to 3 bases, leaving 13 bases not matched to a gene. CDR3 size: 17 residues. Here the CDR3 reads CASSGSTGGGPTDTQYF. In nucleotides, the CDR3 is TGCGCCAGCAGTGGCTCCACGGGGGGAGGCCCTACAGATACGCAGTATTTT.

The chain couples TRBV28 to TRBJ1-3; D ambiguous. Germline V CDR1 and CDR2: MDHEN, SYDVKM. V lost 7 bases to trimming and J lost 1 base, with 8 bases between them. The CDR3 spans 13 residues. The DNA for the CDR3 is TGTGCCAGCAAGGAGAGTTCTGGAAACACCATATATTTT. This gives the protein CASKESSGNTIYF.

The rearrangement uses TRBV18 and TRBJ2-2; TRBD2 matches 9 bases. Germline V gene sequence: CDR1 KGHSH, CDR2 LQKENI. This CDR3 spans 17 amino acids. Trimming took 3 bases from V and 2 from J; bases not matched to a gene: 7. CDR3 in DNA: TGTGCCAGCTCACCCCGTGGCGGGGGGGTAAACACCGGGGAGCTGTTTTTT. Its protein is CASSPRGGGVNTGELFF.

The genes are TRBV2 and TRBJ1-6; 8 bases match TRBD1. The junction had 5 bases not matched to a gene; V was cut back by 11 bases and J by 5 bases. CDR3 length: 13 amino acids. The germline V gene has CDR1 SNHLY and CDR2 FYNNEI. CDR3 DNA sequence: TGTGCCGGGGGACAGGACCATAATTCACCCCTCCACTTT. Translating gives CAGGQDHNSPLHF. The entire variable domain, with the rest obtained from reference TRBV2 and TRBJ1-6, is as follows: EPEVTQTPSHQVTQMGQEVILRCVPISNHLYFYWYRQILGQKVEFLVSFYNNEISEKSEIFDDQFSVERPDGSNFTLKIRSTKLEDSAMYFCAGGQDHNSPLHFGNGTRLTVT.

This sequence joins TRBV7-9 and TRBJ2-2; D gene ambiguous. Germline V gene lookup returns CDR1 SEHNR and CDR2 FQNEAQ (reference sequence). V was clipped by 7 bases and J by 7 bases, with 4 bases between them. This CDR3 is 10 amino acids long. The DNA for the CDR3 is TGTGCCAGCACGGACGGGGAGCTGTTTTTT. Translated: CASTDGELFF.

Concerning this clone: Germline is not matched at one junction end, which may reflect a read error. The genes are TRBV5-1 and TRBJ2-7; D gene uncertain. The CDR3 runs to 12 residues. Germline CDR1 SGHRS, CDR2 YFSETQ. The CDR3 coding sequence is TGCGCCAGCAGCTTGGATGGAGTCGAGGAGTACTTC. Protein sequence: CASSLDGVEEYF.

The J gene is TRBJ2-1, the V gene TRBV24-1; D tentatively reads TRBD1 or TRBD2 (5 bases each). Per the germline V gene, CDR1 is KGHDR and CDR2 is SFDVKD. V was cut by 3 bases and J by 7 bases, with 12 bases left in between. This CDR3 region has 14 residues. The CDR3 nucleotides read TGTGCCACCAGTGATGGGACCTCGGGGAATGAGCAGTTCTTC. Translating it yields CATSDGTSGNEQFF.

V gene TRBV5-4 combines with J gene TRBJ2-2, with D possibly called TRBD1 or TRBD2 (5 bases each). Trimming removed 0 bases at V and 4 bases at J, with 10 bases between. This CDR3 is built from 15 residues. CDR1 is SGHNT, CDR2 YYREEE, per germline (reference sequence). In nucleotides, the CDR3 is TGTGCCAGCAGCTTGGCAGGGAGCGGCACCGGGGAGCTGTTTTTT. Its translation is CASSLAGSGTGELFF. Using reference TRBV5-4 and TRBJ2-2 for the parts outside the CDR3, the full variable domain is ETGVTQSPTHLIKTRGQQVTLRCSSQSGHNTVSWYQQALGQGPQFIFQYYREEENGRGNFPPRFSGLQFPNYSSELNVNALELDDSALYLCASSLAGSGTGELFFGEGSRLTVL.

About this clone: The same CDR3 arises from other DNA sequences in this sample as well. V and J are TRBV18 and TRBJ1-2; D gene ambiguous. The CDR3 consists of 13 residues. From germline, CDR1 is KGHSH and CDR2 LQKENI. Trimming left V 0 bases short and J 4 bases short, with 6 bases between. For the CDR3, the DNA is TGTGCCAGCTCACCACCCACGCGCTATGGCTACACCTTC. Translating gives CASSPPTRYGYTF.

The chain recombines TRBV30 with TRBJ1-5; D is unclear. Trimming took off 0 bases at V and 0 bases at J, with 21 bases between the two ends. The CDR3 extends over 19 amino acids. From germline, CDR1 is GTSNPN and CDR2 SVGIG (reference sequence). CDR3 nucleotides: TGTGCCTGGAGTGTGGCCCGGGTCACTTCATCAACTAGCAATCAGCCCCAGCATTTT. Translated: CAWSVARVTSSTSNQPQHF.

The chain combines TRBV5-1 with TRBJ1-2, with 7 bases lining up with TRBD1. The V and J ends lost 4 bases and 5 bases, in that order; junction bases with no gene match: 8. This CDR3 is built from 14 residues. CDR1 is SGHRS, CDR2 YFSETQ, per germline. CDR3 sequence reads: CASSAGEQGYGYTF. The CDR3 bases are TGCGCCAGCAGCGCAGGGGAACAGGGGTATGGCTACACCTTC.

The CDR3 sequence: CASSATGTSFEQFF. CDR3 bases: TGTGCCAGCAGCGCAACCGGGACTAGCTTTGAGCAGTTCTTC. The rearrangement joins TRBV5-5 to TRBJ2-1; 9 nucleotides agree with TRBD2. CDR1 and CDR2 from the germline V gene are SGHKS and YYEKEE (reference sequence). J gave up 9 bases and V 4 bases, and 8 bases lay outside the gene matches. This CDR3 has 14 amino acids.

This clone showed up just a few times. The rearrangement links TRBV12-3 or TRBV12-4 to TRBJ1-5; D not certain. Deletions cut 2 bases from V and 5 bases from J, with 7 bases between. The CDR3 has 13 residues. The CDR3 nucleotides read TGTGCCAGCAGTTTAAGCAGGCATCAGCCCCAGCATTTT. Its translation is CASSLSRHQPQHF.

CDR3 DNA sequence: TGTGCCATAGCTGCTACAGGGCCCCCCCAGCCCCAGCATTTT. It codes for CAIAATGPPQPQHF. This chain links TRBV28 with TRBJ1-5; perhaps TRBD1 as D (6 bases). Trimming removed 10 bases at V and 7 bases at J, with 20 bases between. Germline values: CDR1 MDHEN, CDR2 SYDVKM. The CDR3 loop spans 14 amino acids.

The rearrangement links TRBV27 to TRBJ2-1, with TRBD2 matching over 8 bases. J lost 8 bases, V lost 9 bases, and 12 bases had no gene match. CDR3 length equals 14 residues. From germline, CDR1 is MNHEY and CDR2 SMNVEV (reference sequence). The CDR3 region has the DNA TGTGCCAGGATACCCGGGACTAGTGTATATGAGCAGTTCTTC. Translated: CARIPGTSVYEQFF.

The chain has TRBV27 and TRBJ1-1, with D maybe TRBD1 (6 bases). Trimming pared 0 bases from V and 8 bases from J, leaving 10 bases between. The CDR3 runs 13 residues. Germline lookup yields CDR1 MNHEY and CDR2 SMNVEV (reference sequence). The CDR3 nucleotides read TGTGCCAGCAGTTTATCTAGGGGGGGGGAAGCTTTCTTT. It yields the protein CASSLSRGGEAFF.

This clone was detected once. The CDR3: CASSQTQTVGLKKLFF. The CDR3 nucleotides are TGTGCCAGCAGCCAAACGCAGACGGTGGGTCTGAAAAAACTGTTTTTT. The V and J genes are TRBV28 and TRBJ1-4; D not certain. Deletions cut 6 bases from V and 9 bases from J, with 23 bases between. CDR1 is MDHEN, CDR2 SYDVKM, per germline. The CDR3 is made up of 16 amino acids.

This chain links TRBV2 with TRBJ1-5, with 9 bases matching TRBD1. This CDR3 has 16 residues. Germline V gene lookup returns CDR1 SNHLY and CDR2 FYNNEI. V shed 6 bases and J 0 bases; nucleotides not matched to a gene: 6. The CDR3 bases are TGTGCCAGCAGGACAGGGGGGAGAGATAGCAATCAGCCCCAGCATTTT. Its protein product is CASRTGGRDSNQPQHF.

This chain links TRBV12-3 or TRBV12-4 with TRBJ2-3; the D is unclear. V dropped 1 base and J dropped 5 bases, with 1 base sitting between them. The CDR3 has 11 amino acids. The CDR3 reads CASSLEDTQYF. For the CDR3, the DNA is TGTGCCAGCAGTTTAGAAGATACGCAGTATTTT.

This rearrangement joins TRBV13 to TRBJ1-5, with 7 bases identical to TRBD1. CDR3 length: 12 amino acids. Per germline, CDR1 PRHDT and CDR2 FYEKMQ (reference sequence). V lost 8 bases to trimming and J lost 6 bases; unmatched junction nucleotides: 4. In DNA form, the CDR3 reads TGTGCCAGCTCACAGGGGACTCAGCCCCAGCATTTT. Translation: CASSQGTQPQHF.

The chain carries TRBV5-1 and TRBJ2-2, with D possibly TRBD1 on 5 matching bases. V was shortened by 0 bases and J by 5 bases, with 11 bases between the two germline ends. Per germline, CDR1 SGHRS and CDR2 YFSETQ. This CDR3 has 15 residues. The CDR3: CASSLGGLGTGELFF. The CDR3 DNA reads as TGCGCCAGCAGCTTGGGGGGCCTGGGGACCGGGGAGCTGTTTTTT.

The V and J genes are TRBV6-5 and TRBJ1-2; TRBD1 aligns across 12 bases. After removal of 7 bases from V and 6 bases from J, the junction contained 6 bases not matched to a gene. Germline CDR1 and CDR2: MNHEY and SVGAGI. CDR3 length equals 14 residues. The CDR3 sequence: CASTIRDRGHGYTF. The CDR3 DNA is TGTGCCAGCACGATACGGGACAGGGGGCATGGCTACACCTTC.